This TCR beta chain derives from a study of blood T cell repertoires in COVID-19. Study-wide context: The study drew acute and convalescent COVID-19 samples from the United States, Italy and Spain.

Germline V gene sequence: CDR1 LGHNA, CDR2 YSLEER. This CDR3 is built from 16 residues. Trimming removed 0 bases from V and 1 base from J, with 9 bases in between. The assay was immunoSEQ multiplex PCR, and TCRdb's table has in-frame clones only and misses some. The sample yields over 200,000 clones, approximately 83% seen once. This rearrangement joins TRBV4-3 to TRBJ2-2; D unclear. The receptor's source is a woman in her 30s who had recovered from COVID-19. Sample: peripheral blood. CDR3 amino acids: CASSQDLNGNTGELFF. In DNA form, the CDR3 reads TGCGCCAGCAGCCAAGATCTAAACGGGAACACCGGGGAGCTGTTTTTT.